This TCR beta chain was found in a study of shared clonotypes between healthy human individuals. The germline CDR1 and CDR2 sequences are SQVTM and ANQGSEA. V lost 7 bases, J lost 5 bases, and 24 bases lay in between. CDR3 size: 16 residues. Assay: immunoSEQ multiplex PCR; the TCRdb copy retains only in-frame clones and omits some. The sample has a few million clones, about 92% seen once; the top ten hold around 0.4%. The V and J genes are TRBV29-1 and TRBJ2-1, with D maybe TRBD1 (6 bases). This receptor was taken from a man between 18 and 29 years old in good health. Some clones in this sample may be carry-over from other donors' samples. The specimen was naive CD4+ T cells from PBMCs. Sample subset: CD45RA+ positively selected. In nucleotides, the CDR3 is TGCAGCGGGGGCAGGGGCGCACTCGAATTCCACAATGAGCAGTTCTTC. This translates into CSGGRGALEFHNEQFF.